What follows is one TCR beta chain and its context. This sample stems from a study of T cells in Graves' hyperthyroidism and ophthalmopathy. It was RNA transcripts that yielded the amplified TCR beta CDR3 regions. TCR CDR3 regions were first amplified by RT-PCR with HTBI primers. TCRdb reprocessed the multiplex PCR reads via MiXCR and lists one record per CDR3 protein. The sample lists about 370,000 distinct CDR3 sequences; roughly 15% were seen once. V shed 9 bases and J shed 0 bases, with 12 bases lying between them. Germline CDR1 and CDR2: LNHDA and SQIVND (reference sequence). This CDR3 region has 14 residues. At least 3 on the Clinical Activity Score was recorded for ophthalmopathy patients, who also had NOSPECS grade at least 4 and duration under 3 months. Used for diagnoses were clinical symptoms, serum thyroxine and TRAb, thyroid ultrasound and orbital computed tomography. Fresh peripheral blood, approximately 9.6 ml, yielded the PBMCs.

The receptor was derived from a woman between 55 and 75 years old with Graves' ophthalmopathy. This chain joins TRBV19 and TRBJ1-5, with TRBD1 as a possible D gene (6 bases). The sequenced sample consisted of blood. This CDR3 is CASRGGLSNQPQHF. In DNA form, the CDR3 reads TGTGCCAGCCGGGGGGGGCTTAGCAATCAGCCCCAGCATTTT.